These T cell receptor beta chains were read from a single sample in a study of blood T cells in healthy people across ages. TCRdb reanalysed the 5' RACE reads using MiXCR and keeps one entry per CDR3 protein. The data show fewer than 700,000 distinct CDR3 sequences, 40% to 45% seen once. Sequencing was carried out using blood. The receptor set was obtained from a man older than 75 in good health. Both conserved end residues are part of each CDR3. D genes are given only for firm matches. Expanded clones are given a class, and other clones once, few, many or no size at all.

CDR3 | DNA | size | J | V | D
CASSAQGASTDTQYF | TGTGCCAGCAGTGCACAGGGGGCTAGCACAGATACGCAGTATTTT | - | TRBJ2-3 | TRBV6-1 | TRBD1
CASSPRTSGDYNEQFF | TGCGCCAGCAGCCCTAGGACTAGCGGAGACTACAATGAGCAGTTCTTC | few | TRBJ2-1 | TRBV10-2 | TRBD2
CASSSVIRPGGGNQPQHF | TGTGCCAGCAGCTCAGTTATACGCCCAGGCGGGGGCAATCAGCCCCAGCATTTT | few | TRBJ1-5 | TRBV6-2/TRBV6-3 | -
CASSPWDRNPYEQYF | TGTGCCAGCAGCCCCTGGGACAGAAACCCCTACGAGCAGTACTTC | once | TRBJ2-7 | TRBV5-4 | TRBD1
CASRRGTVAESSYEQYF | TGTGCCAGCAGACGAGGGACAGTCGCGGAAAGCTCCTACGAGCAGTACTTC | - | TRBJ2-7 | TRBV6-1 | TRBD1
CASSLGTGGPYEQYF | TGTGCCAGCAGTCTCGGGACAGGGGGTCCCTACGAGCAGTACTTC | many | TRBJ2-7 | TRBV12-3/TRBV12-4 | TRBD1
CASIPREYASGTSGTDTQYF | TGTGCCAGCATCCCCAGGGAGTATGCTAGCGGTACCTCTGGCACAGATACGCAGTATTTT | few | TRBJ2-3 | TRBV6-1 | TRBD2
CASSSPGQGLSYEQYF | TGTGCCAGCAGTTCCCCTGGACAGGGCCTTTCCTACGAGCAGTACTTC | few | TRBJ2-7 | TRBV6-2/TRBV6-3 | TRBD1
CASLDRGPYEQYF | TGTGCCAGCCTCGACAGGGGGCCCTACGAGCAGTACTTC | - | TRBJ2-7 | TRBV28 | TRBD1
CASSGGAVWYNEQYF | TGTGCCAGCAGTGGAGGGGCCGTTTGGTACAATGAGCAGTACTTC | - | TRBJ2-4 | TRBV6-2/TRBV6-3 | -
CATSGEAGGPGATDTQYF | TGTGCCACCAGCGGGGAAGCGGGAGGGCCTGGAGCCACAGATACGCAGTATTTT | - | TRBJ2-3 | TRBV15 | TRBD2
CSVVGAGGLGGEQYF | TGCAGCGTTGTGGGGGCTGGGGGACTAGGGGGCGAGCAGTACTTC | - | TRBJ2-7 | TRBV29-1 | TRBD2
CASPGGSLNTEAFF | TGCGCCAGTCCAGGGGGCTCGCTGAACACTGAAGCTTTCTTT | few | TRBJ1-1 | TRBV10-1 | TRBD1
CASSSMGRGSYEQYF | TGTGCCAGCAGCAGCATGGGACGAGGCTCCTACGAGCAGTACTTC | many | TRBJ2-7 | TRBV11-2 | -
CASSYDQGGNGELFF | TGTGCCAGCAGTTATGATCAAGGGGGCAACGGGGAGCTGTTTTTT | - | TRBJ2-2 | TRBV6-2/TRBV6-3 | TRBD1
CASTQLAGGNEQFF | TGTGCCAGCACCCAACTAGCGGGCGGTAATGAGCAGTTCTTC | - | TRBJ2-1 | TRBV7-2 | TRBD2
CASSPGTGSYEQYF | TGTGCCAGCAGCCCAGGGACAGGGTCCTACGAGCAGTACTTC | many | TRBJ2-7 | TRBV18 | TRBD1
CASSLEVGSYGQYF | TGTGCCAGCAGCTTAGAGGTGGGCAGCTACGGGCAGTACTTC | - | TRBJ2-4 | TRBV11-2 | -
CASSPGTVGEKLFF | TGTGCCAGCAGCCCCGGGACGGTGGGTGAAAAACTGTTTTTT | - | TRBJ1-4 | TRBV6-5 | -
CASSRGGINEKLFF | TGTGCCAGCAGTCGGGGGGGCATTAATGAAAAACTGTTTTTT | - | TRBJ1-4 | TRBV25-1 | -
CSARGAFRVDSTDTQYF | TGCAGTGCTAGAGGAGCCTTCAGGGTGGATAGCACAGATACGCAGTATTTT | once | TRBJ2-3 | TRBV20-1 | -
CASSQTGGNTEAFF | TGCGCCAGCAGCCAAACAGGGGGGAACACTGAAGCTTTCTTT | - | TRBJ1-1 | TRBV5-1 | TRBD1
CASSLRGAQNEQFF | TGTGCCAGCAGCTTACGGGGGGCGCAAAATGAGCAGTTCTTC | - | TRBJ2-1 | TRBV11-3 | -
CSVEDGGLEAFF | TGCAGCGTTGAAGATGGGGGACTTGAAGCTTTCTTT | few | TRBJ1-1 | TRBV29-1 | -
CASSSPPRGRYEQYF | TGTGCCAGCAGCTCCCCCCCCAGGGGGCGGTACGAGCAGTACTTC | - | TRBJ2-7 | TRBV11-1 | TRBD1
CASKLDNTDTQYF | TGTGCCAGCAAACTGGACAACACAGATACGCAGTATTTT | - | TRBJ2-3 | TRBV6-2/TRBV6-3 | -
CASSLFWAGEQNTQYF | TGTGCCAGCAGCTTATTTTGGGCGGGGGAGCAAAATACGCAGTATTTT | - | TRBJ2-3 | TRBV7-2 | TRBD2
CASTGTGRDTQYF | TGTGCCAGCACCGGGACAGGTCGAGATACGCAGTATTTT | many | TRBJ2-3 | TRBV27 | TRBD1
CASSYSIPDSPYEQYF | TGTGCCAGCAGTTACTCGATCCCGGACTCTCCCTACGAGCAGTACTTC | - | TRBJ2-7 | TRBV6-5 | -
CASSYNAGGSTEAFF | TGTGCCAGCAGTTACAACGCAGGGGGTAGCACTGAAGCTTTCTTT | - | TRBJ1-1 | TRBV6-5 | TRBD1
CASSGGTSGVSYEQYF | TGCGCCAGCAGTGGGGGGACTAGCGGGGTCTCCTACGAGCAGTACTTC | many | TRBJ2-7 | TRBV10-2 | TRBD2
CASNPGQGSDEQFF | TGTGCCAGTAACCCTGGACAGGGTTCCGATGAGCAGTTCTTC | - | TRBJ2-1 | TRBV19 | TRBD1
CASRRLHLQETQYF | TGTGCCAGCAGGCGGCTGCACCTCCAAGAGACCCAGTACTTC | few | TRBJ2-5 | TRBV28 | -
CASGGLAGTDTQYF | TGTGCCAGCGGGGGACTAGCGGGGACAGATACGCAGTATTTT | - | TRBJ2-3 | TRBV27 | TRBD2
CASSQALGGEQYF | TGCGCCAGCAGCCAAGCCCTGGGGGGCGAGCAGTACTTC | few | TRBJ2-7 | TRBV4-3 | -
CASSQVQGGLQETQYF | TGTGCCAGCAGCCAAGTCCAGGGAGGCCTCCAAGAGACCCAGTACTTC | - | TRBJ2-5 | TRBV13 | -
CSARDGFSQETQYF | TGCAGTGCTAGGGATGGGTTCTCCCAAGAGACCCAGTACTTC | few | TRBJ2-5 | TRBV20-1 | -
CASSPWRGLNTEAFF | TGTGCCAGCAGCCCTTGGAGGGGTTTGAACACTGAAGCTTTCTTT | - | TRBJ1-1 | TRBV7-9 | -
CASSPQAGGRGSGANVLTF | TGTGCCAGCTCACCACAAGCAGGGGGCAGGGGCTCTGGGGCCAACGTCCTGACTTTC | - | TRBJ2-6 | TRBV18 | TRBD1
CSASWVSGGARETQYF | TGCAGTGCGTCCTGGGTTAGCGGGGGGGCCCGGGAGACCCAGTACTTC | - | TRBJ2-5 | TRBV20-1 | TRBD2
CASSQVRQVTDTQYF | TGCGCCAGCAGCCAAGTCCGGCAGGTAACAGATACGCAGTATTTT | few | TRBJ2-3 | TRBV4-1 | -
CASSHSGSYEQYF | TGTGCCAGCAGCCACTCTGGTTCCTACGAGCAGTACTTC | many | TRBJ2-7 | TRBV7-3 | -
CASSQGAGQYF | TGTGCCAGCAGCCAAGGGGCAGGGCAGTACTTC | few | TRBJ2-5 | TRBV14 | -
CASSPTGDRTDTQYF | TGCGCCAGCAGCCCGACAGGGGACCGCACAGATACGCAGTATTTT | - | TRBJ2-3 | TRBV5-1 | TRBD1
CSARDLRTSGDYEQYF | TGCAGTGCTAGAGACCTAAGGACTAGCGGGGACTACGAGCAGTACTTC | few | TRBJ2-7 | TRBV20-1 | TRBD2
CASSLAVLDTQYF | TGTGCCAGCAGCTTAGCCGTTTTGGATACGCAGTATTTT | - | TRBJ2-3 | TRBV7-3 | -
CASSVTSGGANEQFF | TGTGCCAGCAGCGTAACTAGCGGGGGGGCCAATGAGCAGTTCTTC | - | TRBJ2-1 | TRBV7-2 | TRBD2
CASSTGTSGAYEQYF | TGTGCCAGCAGTACCGGGACTAGCGGGGCCTACGAGCAGTACTTC | many | TRBJ2-7 | TRBV28 | TRBD2
CASSRYMDEQFF | TGTGCCAGCAGCCGTTACATGGATGAGCAGTTCTTC | - | TRBJ2-1 | TRBV7-2 | -
CASSQAGTAGYEQYF | TGTGCCAGCAGCCAAGCCGGGACGGCGGGATACGAGCAGTACTTC | - | TRBJ2-7 | TRBV4-2 | -
CASSQEGQFMNTEAFF | TGCGCCAGCAGCCAAGAAGGACAGTTCATGAACACTGAAGCTTTCTTT | - | TRBJ1-1 | TRBV4-3 | -
CSAPGQGSQTQYF | TGCAGTGCTCCGGGACAGGGGAGCCAGACCCAGTACTTC | few | TRBJ2-5 | TRBV20-1 | TRBD1
CASSVDGRYEQYF | TGTGCCAGCAGCGTGGACGGAAGGTACGAGCAGTACTTC | - | TRBJ2-7 | TRBV7-2 | -
CAGSLAQARAQETQYF | TGTGCCGGCAGCTTAGCGCAGGCTCGCGCACAAGAGACCCAGTACTTC | - | TRBJ2-5 | TRBV7-2 | -